The sequence of this T cell receptor beta chain was determined in a study of blood T cell repertoires in COVID-19. Study in general: The United States, Italy and Spain were the sources of the acute and convalescent COVID-19 samples.

In the original workflow: Quantification of nucleated cells was approximated via reference gene primer amplification. TCRdb's table, derived via immunoSEQ multiplex PCR, lists solely in-frame clones and lacks some. V, J and clone size derive from that table, while D and trimming were established from the DNA sequence. The data show nearly 300,000 clones, approximately 84% seen once. Looked up from germline, CDR1 is KGHSH and CDR2 is LQKENI. The CDR3 spans 13 residues. With 2 bases removed from V and 7 bases from J, the gap between germline ends came to 11 bases. The sample consisted of peripheral blood. The J gene is TRBJ1-1, the V gene TRBV18; D is ambiguous. The TCR sequence derives from a human donor with COVID-19, enrolled during active disease. The donor label of this sample is uncertain. CDR3 DNA sequence: TGTGCCAGCTCACCAAAAGAGATCGGTGAAGCTTTCTTT. Translating gives CASSPKEIGEAFF.